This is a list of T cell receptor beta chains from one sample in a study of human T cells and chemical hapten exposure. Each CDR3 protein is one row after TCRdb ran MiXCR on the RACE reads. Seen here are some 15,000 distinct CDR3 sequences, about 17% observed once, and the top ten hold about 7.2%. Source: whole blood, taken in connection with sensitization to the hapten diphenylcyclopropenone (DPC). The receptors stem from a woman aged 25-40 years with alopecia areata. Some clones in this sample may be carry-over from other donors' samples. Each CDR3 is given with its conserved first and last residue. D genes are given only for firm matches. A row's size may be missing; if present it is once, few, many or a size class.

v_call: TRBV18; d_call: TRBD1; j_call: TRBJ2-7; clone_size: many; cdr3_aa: CASSLTGQKAGLYEQYF; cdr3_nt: TGTGCCAGCTCCCTAACGGGACAGAAGGCGGGTCTCTACGAGCAGTACTTC
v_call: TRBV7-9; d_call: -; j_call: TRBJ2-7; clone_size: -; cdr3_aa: CASSSRDSEGYEQYF; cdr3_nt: TGTGCCAGCAGCTCGCGGGACAGCGAAGGCTACGAGCAGTACTTC
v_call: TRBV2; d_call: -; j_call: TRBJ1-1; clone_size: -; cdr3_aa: CASTSTRGNTEAFF; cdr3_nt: TGTGCCAGCACGAGTACACGGGGGAACACTGAAGCTTTCTTT
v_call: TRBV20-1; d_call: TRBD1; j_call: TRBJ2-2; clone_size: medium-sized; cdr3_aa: CSAEGTGPTGELFF; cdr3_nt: TGCAGTGCTGAAGGGACAGGGCCCACCGGGGAGCTGTTTTTT
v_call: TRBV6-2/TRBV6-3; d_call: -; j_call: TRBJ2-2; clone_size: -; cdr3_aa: CASRMTFNTGELFF; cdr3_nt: TGTGCCAGCAGAATGACATTTAACACCGGGGAGCTGTTTTTT
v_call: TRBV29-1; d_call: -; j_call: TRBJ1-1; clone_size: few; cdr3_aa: CSVGVGQRAFF; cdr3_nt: TGCAGCGTTGGAGTGGGGCAGAGAGCTTTCTTT
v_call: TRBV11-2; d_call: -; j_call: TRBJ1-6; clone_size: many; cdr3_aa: CASSLQGPRSPLHF; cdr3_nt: TGTGCCAGCAGCCTACAGGGTCCCCGATCACCCCTCCACTTT
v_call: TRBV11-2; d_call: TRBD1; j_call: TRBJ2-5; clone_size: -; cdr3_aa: CASSLSQGAETQYF; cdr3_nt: TGTGCCAGCAGCTTATCACAGGGGGCTGAGACCCAGTACTTC
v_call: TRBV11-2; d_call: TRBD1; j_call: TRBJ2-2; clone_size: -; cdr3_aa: CASSSDRITGELFF; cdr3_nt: TGTGCCAGCAGCTCGGACAGGATCACCGGGGAGCTGTTTTTT
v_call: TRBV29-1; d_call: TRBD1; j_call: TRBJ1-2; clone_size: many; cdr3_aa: CSVEFRDSYGYTF; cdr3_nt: TGCAGCGTTGAGTTCCGGGACAGCTATGGCTACACCTTC
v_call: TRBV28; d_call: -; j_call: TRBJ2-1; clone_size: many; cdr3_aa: CASSQLTNYNEQFF; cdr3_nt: TGTGCCAGCAGCCAGTTGACTAACTACAATGAGCAGTTCTTC
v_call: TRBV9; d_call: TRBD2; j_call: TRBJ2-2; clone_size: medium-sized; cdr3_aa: CASSPGGAKRTGELFF; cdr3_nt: TGTGCCAGCAGCCCCGGGGGGGCGAAAAGGACCGGGGAGCTGTTTTTT
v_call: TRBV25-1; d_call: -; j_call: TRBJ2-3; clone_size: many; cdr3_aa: CASSRQGMGDTDTQYF; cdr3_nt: TGTGCCAGCAGTAGGCAGGGAATGGGTGACACAGATACGCAGTATTTT
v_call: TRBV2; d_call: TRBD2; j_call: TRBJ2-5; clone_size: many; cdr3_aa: CASNPGGNQETQYF; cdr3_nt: TGTGCCAGCAATCCGGGAGGGAACCAAGAGACCCAGTACTTC
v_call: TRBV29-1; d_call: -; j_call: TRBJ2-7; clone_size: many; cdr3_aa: CSVQGPRDEQYF; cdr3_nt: TGCAGCGTTCAAGGGCCCAGGGACGAGCAGTACTTC
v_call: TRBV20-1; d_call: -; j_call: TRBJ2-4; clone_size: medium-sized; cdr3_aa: CSSPLDRLVAKNIQYF; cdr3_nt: TGCAGTTCCCCCCTTGACAGACTAGTAGCCAAAAACATTCAGTACTTC
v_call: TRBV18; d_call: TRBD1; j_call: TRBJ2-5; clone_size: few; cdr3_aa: CASSLDRGQETQYF; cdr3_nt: TGTGCCAGCTCACTCGACAGGGGACAAGAGACCCAGTACTTC
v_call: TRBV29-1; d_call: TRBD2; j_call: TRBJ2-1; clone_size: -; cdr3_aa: CSDTLAGGQFF; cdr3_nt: TGCAGCGATACTCTAGCGGGAGGGCAGTTCTTC
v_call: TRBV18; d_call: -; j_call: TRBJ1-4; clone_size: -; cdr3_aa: CASSPPQTAELFF; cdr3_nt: TGTGCCAGCTCACCACCCCAGACAGCCGAACTGTTTTTT
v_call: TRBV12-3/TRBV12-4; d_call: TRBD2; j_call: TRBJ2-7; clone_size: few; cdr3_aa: CASSLVAGGGNEQYF; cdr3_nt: TGTGCCAGCAGTTTAGTAGCGGGCGGTGGGAACGAGCAGTACTTC
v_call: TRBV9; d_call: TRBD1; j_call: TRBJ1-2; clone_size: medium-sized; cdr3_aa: CASSRRTGTNYGYTF; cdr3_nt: TGTGCCAGCAGCAGACGGACAGGAACTAACTATGGCTACACCTTC
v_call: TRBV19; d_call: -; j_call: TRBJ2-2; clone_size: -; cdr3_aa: CASKVGATGELFF; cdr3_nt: TGTGCCAGTAAAGTCGGCGCCACCGGGGAGCTGTTTTTT
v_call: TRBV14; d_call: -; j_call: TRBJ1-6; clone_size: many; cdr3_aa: CASSQLDSTNSPLHF; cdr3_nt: TGTGCCAGCAGCCAACTCGACAGTACTAATTCACCCCTCCACTTT
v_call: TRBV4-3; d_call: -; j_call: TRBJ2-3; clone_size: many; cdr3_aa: CASSQNPVGIDTQYF; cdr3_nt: TGCGCCAGCAGCCAAAACCCCGTGGGGATAGATACGCAGTATTTT
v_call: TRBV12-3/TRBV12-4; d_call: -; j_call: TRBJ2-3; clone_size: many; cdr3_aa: CASSHSWLTDTQYF; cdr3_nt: TGTGCCAGCAGTCATAGTTGGTTGACAGATACGCAGTATTTT
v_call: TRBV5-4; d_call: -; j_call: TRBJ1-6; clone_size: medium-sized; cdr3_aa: CASRQGSSYNSPLHF; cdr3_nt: TGTGCCAGCAGGCAGGGAAGCTCCTATAATTCACCCCTCCACTTT
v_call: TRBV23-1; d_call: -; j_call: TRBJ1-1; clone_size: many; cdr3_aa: CASSPLGLNTEAFF; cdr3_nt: TGCGCCAGCAGTCCTTTGGGACTGAACACTGAAGCTTTCTTT